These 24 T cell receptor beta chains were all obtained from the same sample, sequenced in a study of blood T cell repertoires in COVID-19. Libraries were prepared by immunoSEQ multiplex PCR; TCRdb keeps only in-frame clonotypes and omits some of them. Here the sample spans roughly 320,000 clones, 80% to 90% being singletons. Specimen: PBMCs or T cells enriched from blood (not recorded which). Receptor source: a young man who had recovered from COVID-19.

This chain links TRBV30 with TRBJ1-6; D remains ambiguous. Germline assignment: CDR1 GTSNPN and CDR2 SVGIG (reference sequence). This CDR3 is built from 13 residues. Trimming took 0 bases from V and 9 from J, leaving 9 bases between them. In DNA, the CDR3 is TGTGCCTGGAGTGTACCCCCCGGTTCACCCCTCCACTTT. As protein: CAWSVPPGSPLHF.

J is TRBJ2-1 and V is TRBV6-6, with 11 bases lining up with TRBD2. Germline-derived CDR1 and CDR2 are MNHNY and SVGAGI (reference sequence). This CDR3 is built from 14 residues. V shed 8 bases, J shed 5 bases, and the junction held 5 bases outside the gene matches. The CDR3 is CASFPGLADNEQFF. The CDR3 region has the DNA TGTGCCAGCTTTCCGGGACTAGCGGACAATGAGCAGTTCTTC.

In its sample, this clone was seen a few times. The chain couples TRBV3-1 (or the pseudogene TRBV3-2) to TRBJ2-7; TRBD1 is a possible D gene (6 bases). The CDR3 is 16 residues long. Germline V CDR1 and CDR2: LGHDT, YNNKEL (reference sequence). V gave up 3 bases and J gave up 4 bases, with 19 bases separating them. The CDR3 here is CASSHDRTGQGYEQYF. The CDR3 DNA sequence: TGTGCCAGCAGCCATGATCGAACAGGGCAGGGGTACGAGCAGTACTTC.

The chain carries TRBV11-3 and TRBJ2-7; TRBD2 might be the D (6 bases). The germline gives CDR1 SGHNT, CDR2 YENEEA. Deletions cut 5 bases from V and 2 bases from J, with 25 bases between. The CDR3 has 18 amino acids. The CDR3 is CASSKGFSRRGIAYEQYF. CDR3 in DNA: TGTGCCAGCAGCAAGGGTTTCTCCAGACGCGGGATCGCCTACGAGCAGTACTTC.

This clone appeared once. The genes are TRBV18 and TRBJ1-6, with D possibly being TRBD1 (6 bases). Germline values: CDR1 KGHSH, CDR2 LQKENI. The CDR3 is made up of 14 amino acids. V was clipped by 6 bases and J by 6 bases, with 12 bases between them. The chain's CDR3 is CASSQDSLNSPLHF. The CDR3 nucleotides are TGTGCCAGCTCCCAGGACAGTCTTAATTCACCCCTCCACTTT.

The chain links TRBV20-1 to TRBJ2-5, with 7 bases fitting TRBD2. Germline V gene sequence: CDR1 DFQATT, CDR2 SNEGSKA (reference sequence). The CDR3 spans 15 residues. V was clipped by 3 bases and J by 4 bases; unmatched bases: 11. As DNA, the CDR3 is TGCAGTGCTAGTCCGGCTAGCGGACGGGGAGAGACCCAGTACTTC. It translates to CSASPASGRGETQYF.

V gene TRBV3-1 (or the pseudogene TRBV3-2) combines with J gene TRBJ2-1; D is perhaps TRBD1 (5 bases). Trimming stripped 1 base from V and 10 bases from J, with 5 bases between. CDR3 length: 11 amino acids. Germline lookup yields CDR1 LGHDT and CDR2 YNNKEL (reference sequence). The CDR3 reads CASSQGGEQFF. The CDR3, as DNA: TGTGCCAGCAGCCAAGGGGGCGAGCAGTTCTTC.

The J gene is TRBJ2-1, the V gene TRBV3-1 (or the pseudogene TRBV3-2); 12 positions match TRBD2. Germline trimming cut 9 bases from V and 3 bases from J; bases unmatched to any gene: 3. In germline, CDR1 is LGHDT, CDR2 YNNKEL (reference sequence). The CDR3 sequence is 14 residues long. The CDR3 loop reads CASRTSGVYNEQFF. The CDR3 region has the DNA TGTGCCAGTAGGACTAGCGGGGTCTACAATGAGCAGTTCTTC.

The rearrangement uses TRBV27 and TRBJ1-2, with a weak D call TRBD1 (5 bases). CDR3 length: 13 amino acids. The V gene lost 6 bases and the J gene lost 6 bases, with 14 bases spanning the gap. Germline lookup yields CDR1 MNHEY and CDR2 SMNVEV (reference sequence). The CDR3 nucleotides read TGTGCCAGCAGCGCACCCCGGGGGGATGGCTACACCTTC. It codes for CASSAPRGDGYTF.

DNA of the CDR3: TGTGCCAGCAAGAGGGGGTTAGAAAACACTGAAGCTTTCTTT. It encodes CASKRGLENTEAFF. The J gene is TRBJ1-1, the V gene TRBV6-4, with D tentatively TRBD1 (6 bases). Germline loops: CDR1 MRHNA, CDR2 SNTAGT. The CDR3 has 14 residues. Trimming shortened V by 7 bases and J by 2 bases, and 14 bases separated the two germline ends.

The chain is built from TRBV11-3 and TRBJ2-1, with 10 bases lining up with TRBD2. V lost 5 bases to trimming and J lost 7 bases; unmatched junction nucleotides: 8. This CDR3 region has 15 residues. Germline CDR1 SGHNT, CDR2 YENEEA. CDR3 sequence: CASSAWASGSNEQFF. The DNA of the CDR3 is TGTGCCAGCAGCGCCTGGGCTAGCGGGAGTAATGAGCAGTTCTTC.

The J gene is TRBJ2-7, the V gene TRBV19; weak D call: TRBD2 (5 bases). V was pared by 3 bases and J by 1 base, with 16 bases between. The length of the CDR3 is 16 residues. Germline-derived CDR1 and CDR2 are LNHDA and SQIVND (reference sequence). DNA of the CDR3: TGTGCCAGTAGTATTAATCCACTAGGGCCATCCTACGAGCAGTACTTC. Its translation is CASSINPLGPSYEQYF.

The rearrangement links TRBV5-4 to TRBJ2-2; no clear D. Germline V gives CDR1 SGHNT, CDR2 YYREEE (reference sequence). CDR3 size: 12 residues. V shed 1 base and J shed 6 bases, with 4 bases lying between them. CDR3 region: CASSLIAGELFF. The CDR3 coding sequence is TGTGCCAGCAGCTTGATAGCCGGGGAGCTGTTTTTT.

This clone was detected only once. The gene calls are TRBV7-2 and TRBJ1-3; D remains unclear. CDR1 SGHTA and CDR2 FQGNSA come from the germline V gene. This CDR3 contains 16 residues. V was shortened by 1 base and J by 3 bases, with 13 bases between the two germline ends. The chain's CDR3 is CASSLVIGGLGNTIYF. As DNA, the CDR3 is TGTGCCAGCAGCTTAGTCATCGGTGGACTTGGAAACACCATATATTTT.

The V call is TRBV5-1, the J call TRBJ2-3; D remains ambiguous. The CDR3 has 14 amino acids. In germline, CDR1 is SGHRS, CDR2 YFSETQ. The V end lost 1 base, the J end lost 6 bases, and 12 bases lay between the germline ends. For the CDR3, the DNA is TGCGCCAGCAGCTTGTTCCAGGCTGAGGATACGCAGTATTTT. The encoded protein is CASSLFQAEDTQYF.

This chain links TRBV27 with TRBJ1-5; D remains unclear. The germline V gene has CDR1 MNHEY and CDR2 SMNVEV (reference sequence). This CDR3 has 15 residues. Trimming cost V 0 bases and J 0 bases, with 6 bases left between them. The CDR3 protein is CASSLSEYSNQPQHF. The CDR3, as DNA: TGTGCCAGCAGTTTATCCGAGTATAGCAATCAGCCCCAGCATTTT.

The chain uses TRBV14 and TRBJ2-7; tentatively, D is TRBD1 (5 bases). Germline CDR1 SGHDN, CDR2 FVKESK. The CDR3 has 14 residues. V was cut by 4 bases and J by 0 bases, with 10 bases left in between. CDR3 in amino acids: CASSRTRDSYEQYF. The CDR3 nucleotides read TGTGCCAGCAGCCGAACCAGGGACTCCTACGAGCAGTACTTC.

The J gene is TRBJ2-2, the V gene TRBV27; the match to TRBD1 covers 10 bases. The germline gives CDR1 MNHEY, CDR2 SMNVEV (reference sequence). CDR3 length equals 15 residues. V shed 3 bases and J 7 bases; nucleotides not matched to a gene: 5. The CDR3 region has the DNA TGTGCCAGCAGTTTCCAGACAGGGGGCCACGGGGAGCTGTTTTTT. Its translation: CASSFQTGGHGELFF.

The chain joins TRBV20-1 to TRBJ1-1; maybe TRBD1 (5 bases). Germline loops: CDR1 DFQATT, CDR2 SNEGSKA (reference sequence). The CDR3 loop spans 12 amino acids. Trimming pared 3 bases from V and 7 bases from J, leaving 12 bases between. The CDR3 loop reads CSASPERGEAFF. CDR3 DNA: TGCAGTGCTAGTCCCGAAAGGGGTGAAGCTTTCTTT.

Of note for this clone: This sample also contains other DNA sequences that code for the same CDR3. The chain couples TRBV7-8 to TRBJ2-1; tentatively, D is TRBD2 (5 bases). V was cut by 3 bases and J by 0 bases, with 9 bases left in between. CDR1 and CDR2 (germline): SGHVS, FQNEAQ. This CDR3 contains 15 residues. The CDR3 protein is CASSLRGSSYNEQFF. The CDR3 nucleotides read TGTGCCAGCAGCTTGCGTGGGAGCTCCTACAATGAGCAGTTCTTC. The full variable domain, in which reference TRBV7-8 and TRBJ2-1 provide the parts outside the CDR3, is GAGVSQSPRYKVAKRGQDVALRCDPISGHVSLFWYQQALGQGPEFLTYFQNEAQLDKSGLPSDRFFAERPEGSVSTLKIQRTQQEDSAVYLCASSLRGSSYNEQFFGPGTRLTVL.

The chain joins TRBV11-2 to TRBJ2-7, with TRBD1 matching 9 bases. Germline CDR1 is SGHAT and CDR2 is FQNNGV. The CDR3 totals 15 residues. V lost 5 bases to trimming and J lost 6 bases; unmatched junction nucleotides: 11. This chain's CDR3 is CASSLGQGTIIEQYF. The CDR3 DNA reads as TGTGCCAGCAGCCTAGGACAGGGGACAATAATCGAGCAGTACTTC.

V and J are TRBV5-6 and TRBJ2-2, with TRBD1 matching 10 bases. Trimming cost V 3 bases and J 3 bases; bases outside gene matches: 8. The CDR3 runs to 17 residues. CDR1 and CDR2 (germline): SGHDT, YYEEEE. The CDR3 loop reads CASSSTGTGDYTGELFF. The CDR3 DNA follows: TGTGCCAGCAGCTCAACCGGGACAGGGGATTACACCGGGGAGCTGTTTTTT.

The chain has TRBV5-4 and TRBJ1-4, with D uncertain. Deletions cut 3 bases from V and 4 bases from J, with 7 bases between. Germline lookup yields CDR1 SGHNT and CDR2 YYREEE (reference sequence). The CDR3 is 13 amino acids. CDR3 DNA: TGTGCCAGCAGCTCGTACTATAATGAAAAACTGTTTTTT. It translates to CASSSYYNEKLFF.

CDR3 amino acids: CSAPQKREQYF. The CDR3 DNA follows: TGCAGTGCGCCACAAAAACGCGAGCAGTACTTC. The chain couples TRBV20-1 to TRBJ2-7; D gene uncertain. Between the trimmed V and J ends, which lost 6 bases and 6 bases, there was a span of 12 bases. Germline V gene lookup returns CDR1 DFQATT and CDR2 SNEGSKA (reference sequence). The CDR3 totals 11 residues.